This T cell receptor beta chain was profiled in a study of blood T cell repertoires in COVID-19. Background on the study: Researchers got acute and convalescent COVID-19 samples from the United States, Italy and Spain. Sources were T cells, B-cell-depleted T cells, or PBMCs; the material itself was cDNA or gDNA.

Methods used by the authors: Reference gene primer amplification gave estimated nucleated cell counts. Assay: immunoSEQ multiplex PCR; the TCRdb copy retains only in-frame clones and omits some. Clone size and V and J calls were adopted from that table, with D and trimming inferred from the DNA. This sample carries about 140,000 clones, around 90% of them seen once, and the ten largest clones take 1.5% to 2%. The CDR3 runs 14 residues. V shed 0 bases and J 5 bases; nucleotides not matched to a gene: 3. Per germline, CDR1 SGHRS and CDR2 YFSETQ. Sequenced sample: peripheral blood. This sequence originates from a man in his sixties or seventies with acute or convalescent COVID-19. V is TRBV5-1 and J is TRBJ2-7, with 9 bases identical to TRBD2. DNA for the CDR3: TGCGCCAGCAGCTTGGGTAGCGGGGGAGACGAGCAGTACTTC. It yields the protein CASSLGSGGDEQYF.